Given below is one T cell receptor (beta chain) in context. The assay was immunoSEQ multiplex PCR, and TCRdb's table has in-frame clones only and misses some. Counted here are 150,000 to 200,000 clones, about 92% occurring once; the ten biggest clones make up 3.5% to 4%. These data come from a study of T cell responses to AZD1222 COVID-19 vaccine. Germline assignment: CDR1 WNHNN and CDR2 SYGVQD (reference sequence). V lost 3 bases and J lost 2, with 10 bases in between. CDR3 length equals 14 residues. The chain employs TRBV10-1 and TRBJ1-1; possible D gene TRBD1, 6 bases. This clonotype originated in an adult who received the MenACWY meningococcal vaccine as a control. The input for sequencing was peripheral blood, taken 28 days after the second dose of the MenACWY control vaccine. The CDR3 sequence is CASSEGQINTEAFF. The CDR3 DNA follows: TGCGCCAGCAGTGAAGGACAGATCAACACTGAAGCTTTCTTT.